A single TCR beta chain is shown here with its context. Its antigen is unidentified. The data were taken from a study of shared clonotypes between healthy human individuals. Across the study: Used for every donor were three CD4 naive, three CD4 memory, two CD8 naive and one CD8 memory plate.

Study-level findings and limits: Only a few donors were included, so the genetic and exposure-history diversity represented was limited. Incompleteness in sorted-subset sequencing, despite large depth, was shown by rarefaction. Naive subsets generally exceeded memory subsets in estimated richness.

This CDR3 region has 19 residues. In germline, CDR1 is SGHVS, CDR2 FQNEAQ. V was clipped by 3 bases and J by 5 bases; unmatched bases: 20. Produced via immunoSEQ multiplex PCR; TCRdb's table is partial and in-frame only. The sample lists 600,000 or so clones; about 98% were seen once. It was CD45RO-negative cells, positively selected for CCR7, that made up naive CD8 cells, with terminally differentiated effector memory CD45RA+ cells excluded. The clonotype comes from a man younger than 40 in good health. The chain joins TRBV7-8 to TRBJ2-7, with 9 bases that match TRBD1. The sequenced sample was naive CD8+ T cells sorted from blood. CDR3 nucleotide sequence: TGTGCCAGCAGCTTCACGACCGGACAGGGGCTTCTTCTGTACGACGAGCAGTACTTC. It encodes CASSFTTGQGLLLYDEQYF. Variable domain in full (rest from reference TRBV7-8 and TRBJ2-7): GAGVSQSPRYKVAKRGQDVALRCDPISGHVSLFWYQQALGQGPEFLTYFQNEAQLDKSGLPSDRFFAERPEGSVSTLKIQRTQQEDSAVYLCASSFTTGQGLLLYDEQYFGPGTRLTVT.